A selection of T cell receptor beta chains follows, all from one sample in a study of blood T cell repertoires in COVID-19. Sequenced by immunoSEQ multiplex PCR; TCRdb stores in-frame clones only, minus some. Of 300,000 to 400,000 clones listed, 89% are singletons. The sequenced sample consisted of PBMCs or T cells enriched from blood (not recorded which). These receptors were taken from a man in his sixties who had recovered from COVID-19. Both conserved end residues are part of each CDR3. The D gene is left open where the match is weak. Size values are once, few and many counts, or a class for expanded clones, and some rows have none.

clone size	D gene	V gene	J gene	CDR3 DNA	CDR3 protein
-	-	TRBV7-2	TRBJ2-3	TGTGCCAGCAGCTTAGCCGCGGGGCCAGATACGCAGTATTTT	CASSLAAGPDTQYF
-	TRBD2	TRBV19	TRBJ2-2	TGTGCCAGTAGTATTTCTCTAGCGGGAGCGAGCACCGGGGAGCTGTTTTTT	CASSISLAGASTGELFF
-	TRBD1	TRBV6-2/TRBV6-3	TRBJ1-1	TGTGCCAGCAGTTCACGGACAGGCCTGAACACTGAAGCTTTCTTT	CASSSRTGLNTEAFF
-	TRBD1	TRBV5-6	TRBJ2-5	TGTGCCAGCAGCTTGATTCGGGACAGGCACCAAGAGACCCAGTACTTC	CASSLIRDRHQETQYF
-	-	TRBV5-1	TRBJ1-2	TGCGCCAGCAGCCCTAATCCGGGAAATAATGGCTACACCTTC	CASSPNPGNNGYTF
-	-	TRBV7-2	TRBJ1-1	TGTGCCAGCAGCTTATGGACAGAAGCTTTCTTT	CASSLWTEAFF
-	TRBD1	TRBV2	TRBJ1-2	TGTGCCAGCGACAGGGAAGGTGGCTACACCTTC	CASDREGGYTF
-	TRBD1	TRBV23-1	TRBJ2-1	TGCGCCAGCAGGCGGACAGGGCTGAATGAGCAGTTCTTC	CASRRTGLNEQFF
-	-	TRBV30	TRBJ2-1	TGTGCCTGGAGTGTATCTGGAGGGCTCGAGCAGTTCTTC	CAWSVSGGLEQFF
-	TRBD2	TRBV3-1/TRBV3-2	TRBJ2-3	TGTGCCAGCAGCCAAGATAGGACTAGCGGGAGCGGGACAGATACGCAGTATTTT	CASSQDRTSGSGTDTQYF
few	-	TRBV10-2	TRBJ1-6	TGCGCCAGCAGTGAGGGCTCATCGACACCCCTCCACTTT	CASSEGSSTPLHF
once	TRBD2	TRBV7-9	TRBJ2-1	TGTGCCAGCAGTCCTCGCGGGACTAGCGGAAACAATGAGCAGTTCTTC	CASSPRGTSGNNEQFF
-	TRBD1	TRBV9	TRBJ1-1	TGTGCCAGCAGCACCGACAGGGGGACTGAAGCTTTCTTT	CASSTDRGTEAFF
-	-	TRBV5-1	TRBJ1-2	TGCGCCAGCAGCTTGGGGCAAACCCGAAACTATGGCTACACCTTC	CASSLGQTRNYGYTF
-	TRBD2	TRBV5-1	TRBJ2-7	TGCGCCAGCAGCAAAACGGCTAGCGGCTCCTACGAGCAGTACTTC	CASSKTASGSYEQYF
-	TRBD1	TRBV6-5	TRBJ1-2	TGTGCCAGCAGTAAGCCAGGGGGCGACCTTTCCGGCTACACCTTC	CASSKPGGDLSGYTF
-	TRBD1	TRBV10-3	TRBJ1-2	TGTGCCATCAGTGAGTCGACAGGGCATTACCGTGGCTACACCTTC	CAISESTGHYRGYTF
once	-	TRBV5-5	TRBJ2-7	TGTGCCAGCAGCTCCAGGTCCTCCTACGAGCAGTACTTC	CASSSRSSYEQYF
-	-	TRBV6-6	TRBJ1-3	TGTGCCAGCAGGGGGGCTGGGGACTCTGGAAACACCATATATTTT	CASRGAGDSGNTIYF
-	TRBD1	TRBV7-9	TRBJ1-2	TGTGCCAGCAGCTTAGGCCGGACAGGGGGGGACTCAGACTATGGCTACACCTTC	CASSLGRTGGDSDYGYTF
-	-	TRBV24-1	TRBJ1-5	TGTGCCACCAGTGGGGCCAGGGGAAATCAGCCCCAGCATTTT	CATSGARGNQPQHF
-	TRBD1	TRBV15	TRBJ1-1	TGTGCCACCAGCGGACAGGGGCGGTACACTGAAGCTTTCTTT	CATSGQGRYTEAFF
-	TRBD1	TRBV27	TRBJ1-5	TGTGCCAGCTCAGGGGGAACTAGCAATCAGCCCCAGCATTTT	CASSGGTSNQPQHF
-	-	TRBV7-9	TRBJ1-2	TGTGCCAGCAGCTTAGTTGGGGGGGTAGATGGCTACACCTTC	CASSLVGGVDGYTF
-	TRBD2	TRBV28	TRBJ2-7	TGTGCCAGCAGTTCCCCCCTCGGGACTACTTCCTACGAGCAGTACTTC	CASSSPLGTTSYEQYF
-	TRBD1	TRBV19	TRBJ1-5	TGTGCCAGTATGACAGGGGGGCGCGGCTATAGCAATCAGCCCCAGCATTTT	CASMTGGRGYSNQPQHF
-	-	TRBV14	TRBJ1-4	TGTGCCAGCAGCCAAAACAGGGTTGCTGAAAAACTGTTTTTT	CASSQNRVAEKLFF
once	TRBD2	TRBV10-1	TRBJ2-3	TGCGCCAGCAGTGAGGGGCTAGCGGTAACAGATACGCAGTATTTT	CASSEGLAVTDTQYF
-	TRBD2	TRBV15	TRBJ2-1	TGTGCCACCAGCAGAGGGACTAGCGTACCCTACAATGAGCAGTTCTTC	CATSRGTSVPYNEQFF
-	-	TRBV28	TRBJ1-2	TGTGCCAGCAGTTTATCCGGGGGGACAAATGGCTACACCTTC	CASSLSGGTNGYTF
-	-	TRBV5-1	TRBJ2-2	TGCGCCAGCAGCTTGGAGCCCGCGAACACCGGGGAGCTGTTTTTT	CASSLEPANTGELFF